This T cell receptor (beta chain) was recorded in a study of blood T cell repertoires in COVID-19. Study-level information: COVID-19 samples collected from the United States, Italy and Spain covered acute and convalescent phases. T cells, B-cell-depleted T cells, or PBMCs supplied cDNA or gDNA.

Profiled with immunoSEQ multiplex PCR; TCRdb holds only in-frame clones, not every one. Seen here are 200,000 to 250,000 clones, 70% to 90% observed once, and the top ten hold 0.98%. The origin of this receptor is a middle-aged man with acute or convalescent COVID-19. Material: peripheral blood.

DNA of the CDR3: TGTGCCAGCAGCCCCCTAGGGGGTGAGCAGTACTTC. It codes for CASSPLGGEQYF. The chain joins TRBV7-9 to TRBJ2-7; a weak D match, TRBD1 (6 bases). Trimming stripped 5 bases from V and 7 bases from J, with 12 bases between. CDR1 and CDR2 (germline): SEHNR, FQNEAQ (reference sequence). This CDR3 has 12 amino acids. Looking up the rest from reference TRBV7-9 and TRBJ2-7 gives the full variable domain: DTGVSQNPRHKITKRGQNVTFRCDPISEHNRLYWYRQTLGQGPEFLTYFQNEAQLEKSRLLSDRFSAERPKGSFSTLEIQRTEQGDSAMYLCASSPLGGEQYFGPGTRLTVT.